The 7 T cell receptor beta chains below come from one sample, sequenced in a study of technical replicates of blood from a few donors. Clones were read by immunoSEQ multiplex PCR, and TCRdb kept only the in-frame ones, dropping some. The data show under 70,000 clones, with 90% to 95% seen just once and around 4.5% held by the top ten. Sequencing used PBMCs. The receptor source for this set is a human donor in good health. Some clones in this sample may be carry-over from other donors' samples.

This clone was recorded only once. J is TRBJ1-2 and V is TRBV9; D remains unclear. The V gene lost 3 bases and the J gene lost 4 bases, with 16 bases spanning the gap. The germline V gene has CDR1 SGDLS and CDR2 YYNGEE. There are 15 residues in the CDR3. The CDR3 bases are TGTGCCAGCAGCGCCTCCCGCCGGGAGTTCTATGGCTACACCTTC. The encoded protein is CASSASRREFYGYTF.

The CDR3 coding sequence is TGTGCCAGCACCCTAAGCGGAGGGTTGGCCACTGAAGCTTTCTTT. Translated: CASTLSGGLATEAFF. The gene calls are TRBV6-1 and TRBJ1-1, with D uncertain. This CDR3 spans 15 amino acids. The V end lost 7 bases, the J end lost 4 bases, and 19 bases lay between the germline ends. CDR1 and CDR2 (germline): MNHNS, SASEGT.

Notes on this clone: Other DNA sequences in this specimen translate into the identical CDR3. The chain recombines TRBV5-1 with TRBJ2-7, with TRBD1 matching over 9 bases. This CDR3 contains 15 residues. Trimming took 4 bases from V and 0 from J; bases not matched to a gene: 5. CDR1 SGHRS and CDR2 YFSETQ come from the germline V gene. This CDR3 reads CASSLTGGLSYEQYF. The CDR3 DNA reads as TGCGCCAGCAGCCTGACAGGGGGGCTCTCCTACGAGCAGTACTTC.

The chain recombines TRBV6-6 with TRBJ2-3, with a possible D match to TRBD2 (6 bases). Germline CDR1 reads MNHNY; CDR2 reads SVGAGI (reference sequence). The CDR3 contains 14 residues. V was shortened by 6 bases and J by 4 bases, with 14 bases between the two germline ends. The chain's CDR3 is CASRDGRRADTQYF. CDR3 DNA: TGTGCCAGCAGGGACGGGAGAAGGGCAGATACGCAGTATTTT.

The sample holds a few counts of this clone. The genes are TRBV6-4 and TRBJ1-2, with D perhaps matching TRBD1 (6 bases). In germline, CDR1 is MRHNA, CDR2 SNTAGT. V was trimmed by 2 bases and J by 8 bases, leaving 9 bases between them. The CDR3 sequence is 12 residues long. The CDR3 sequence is CASSDRGQGYTF. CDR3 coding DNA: TGTGCCAGCAGTGACAGGGGACAAGGCTACACCTTC.

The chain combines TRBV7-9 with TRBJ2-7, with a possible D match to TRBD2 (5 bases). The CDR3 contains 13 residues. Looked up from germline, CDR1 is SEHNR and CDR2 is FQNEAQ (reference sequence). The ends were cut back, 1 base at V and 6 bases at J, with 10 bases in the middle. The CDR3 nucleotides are TGTGCCAGCAGCTTAGGTTCCGGGGTCGAGCAGTACTTC. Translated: CASSLGSGVEQYF. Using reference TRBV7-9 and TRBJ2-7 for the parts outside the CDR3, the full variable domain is DTGVSQNPRHKITKRGQNVTFRCDPISEHNRLYWYRQTLGQGPEFLTYFQNEAQLEKSRLLSDRFSAERPKGSFSTLEIQRTEQGDSAMYLCASSLGSGVEQYFGPGTRLTVT.

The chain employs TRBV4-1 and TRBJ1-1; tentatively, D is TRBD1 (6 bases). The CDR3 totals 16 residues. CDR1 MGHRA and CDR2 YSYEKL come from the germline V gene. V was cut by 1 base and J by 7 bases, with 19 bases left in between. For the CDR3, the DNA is TGCGCCAGCAGCCAAGGGGATAGGGGCAGGGGTCGTGAAGCTTTCTTT. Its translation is CASSQGDRGRGREAFF.